The rows below give T cell receptor beta chains drawn from one sample of a study of beta chain features in type 1 diabetes. Assay: immunoSEQ multiplex PCR; the TCRdb copy retains only in-frame clones and omits some. Of approximately 160,000 clones in the sample, more than 60% are singletons; the top ten hold about 0.089%. Sequencing was performed on naive CD4+ T cells from blood. The receptors shown here come from a man aged 25 to 45 with type 1 diabetes. CDR3s include the opening cysteine and the closing phenylalanine or tryptophan. A D gene is named only where the DNA matches it firmly. The size of a clone is reported for some rows only, either as once, few or many, or as a class for expanded clones.

clone_size	j_call	v_call	d_call	cdr3_nt	cdr3_aa
few	TRBJ1-2	TRBV20-1	.	TGCAGTGCCGGTGGGGGGCACGGCTACACCTTC	CSAGGGHGYTF
once	TRBJ1-6	TRBV7-9	TRBD1	TGTGCCAGCAGCCAGGACAGGGGGCCATCACCCCTCCACTTT	CASSQDRGPSPLHF
once	TRBJ2-4	TRBV7-2	.	TGTGCCAGCAGCTTTTTCGGGGCCCGAAACATTCAGTACTTC	CASSFFGARNIQYF
.	TRBJ1-2	TRBV25-1	.	TGTGCCAGCAGTGGGGTTAACTATGGCTACACCTTC	CASSGVNYGYTF
few	TRBJ2-1	TRBV30	.	TGTGCCTGGTCCCTGAGAAGGGAAGGTGAGCAGTTCTTC	CAWSLRREGEQFF
.	TRBJ2-7	TRBV29-1	.	TGCAGCGGAGGAACGACAGCCAGCCCCGAGGAGCAGTACTTC	CSGGTTASPEEQYF
.	TRBJ2-1	TRBV5-6	.	TGTGCCAGCAGCTTAGGCCCTTACTACAATGAGCAGTTCTTC	CASSLGPYYNEQFF
.	TRBJ2-2	TRBV4-3	.	TGCGCCAGCAGCACGGGGGCCGCACCCGGGGAGCTGTTTTTT	CASSTGAAPGELFF
.	TRBJ2-3	TRBV9	.	TGTGCCAGCAGCGAATTCAGCGGGCTGGGGACTACGCAGTATTTT	CASSEFSGLGTTQYF
.	TRBJ2-5	TRBV7-9	TRBD1	TGTGCCAGCAGCCACTATACTGGGACAGCGATACAAGAGACCCAGTACTTC	CASSHYTGTAIQETQYF
.	TRBJ1-2	TRBV30	.	TGTGCCTGGAAGCAGAGGACCTGGGACTATGGCTACACCTTC	CAWKQRTWDYGYTF
.	TRBJ1-3	TRBV29-1	.	TGCAGCGTTGAGGAAGGAAACACCATATATTTT	CSVEEGNTIYF
few	TRBJ1-1	TRBV15	TRBD1	TGTGCCACCAGGCTAAGGACAGGGTCGGACACTGAAGCTTTCTTT	CATRLRTGSDTEAFF
.	TRBJ2-6	TRBV9	.	TGTGCCAGCAGCGAGCCGGGACACCTCGCCGGGGCCAACGTCCTGACTTTC	CASSEPGHLAGANVLTF